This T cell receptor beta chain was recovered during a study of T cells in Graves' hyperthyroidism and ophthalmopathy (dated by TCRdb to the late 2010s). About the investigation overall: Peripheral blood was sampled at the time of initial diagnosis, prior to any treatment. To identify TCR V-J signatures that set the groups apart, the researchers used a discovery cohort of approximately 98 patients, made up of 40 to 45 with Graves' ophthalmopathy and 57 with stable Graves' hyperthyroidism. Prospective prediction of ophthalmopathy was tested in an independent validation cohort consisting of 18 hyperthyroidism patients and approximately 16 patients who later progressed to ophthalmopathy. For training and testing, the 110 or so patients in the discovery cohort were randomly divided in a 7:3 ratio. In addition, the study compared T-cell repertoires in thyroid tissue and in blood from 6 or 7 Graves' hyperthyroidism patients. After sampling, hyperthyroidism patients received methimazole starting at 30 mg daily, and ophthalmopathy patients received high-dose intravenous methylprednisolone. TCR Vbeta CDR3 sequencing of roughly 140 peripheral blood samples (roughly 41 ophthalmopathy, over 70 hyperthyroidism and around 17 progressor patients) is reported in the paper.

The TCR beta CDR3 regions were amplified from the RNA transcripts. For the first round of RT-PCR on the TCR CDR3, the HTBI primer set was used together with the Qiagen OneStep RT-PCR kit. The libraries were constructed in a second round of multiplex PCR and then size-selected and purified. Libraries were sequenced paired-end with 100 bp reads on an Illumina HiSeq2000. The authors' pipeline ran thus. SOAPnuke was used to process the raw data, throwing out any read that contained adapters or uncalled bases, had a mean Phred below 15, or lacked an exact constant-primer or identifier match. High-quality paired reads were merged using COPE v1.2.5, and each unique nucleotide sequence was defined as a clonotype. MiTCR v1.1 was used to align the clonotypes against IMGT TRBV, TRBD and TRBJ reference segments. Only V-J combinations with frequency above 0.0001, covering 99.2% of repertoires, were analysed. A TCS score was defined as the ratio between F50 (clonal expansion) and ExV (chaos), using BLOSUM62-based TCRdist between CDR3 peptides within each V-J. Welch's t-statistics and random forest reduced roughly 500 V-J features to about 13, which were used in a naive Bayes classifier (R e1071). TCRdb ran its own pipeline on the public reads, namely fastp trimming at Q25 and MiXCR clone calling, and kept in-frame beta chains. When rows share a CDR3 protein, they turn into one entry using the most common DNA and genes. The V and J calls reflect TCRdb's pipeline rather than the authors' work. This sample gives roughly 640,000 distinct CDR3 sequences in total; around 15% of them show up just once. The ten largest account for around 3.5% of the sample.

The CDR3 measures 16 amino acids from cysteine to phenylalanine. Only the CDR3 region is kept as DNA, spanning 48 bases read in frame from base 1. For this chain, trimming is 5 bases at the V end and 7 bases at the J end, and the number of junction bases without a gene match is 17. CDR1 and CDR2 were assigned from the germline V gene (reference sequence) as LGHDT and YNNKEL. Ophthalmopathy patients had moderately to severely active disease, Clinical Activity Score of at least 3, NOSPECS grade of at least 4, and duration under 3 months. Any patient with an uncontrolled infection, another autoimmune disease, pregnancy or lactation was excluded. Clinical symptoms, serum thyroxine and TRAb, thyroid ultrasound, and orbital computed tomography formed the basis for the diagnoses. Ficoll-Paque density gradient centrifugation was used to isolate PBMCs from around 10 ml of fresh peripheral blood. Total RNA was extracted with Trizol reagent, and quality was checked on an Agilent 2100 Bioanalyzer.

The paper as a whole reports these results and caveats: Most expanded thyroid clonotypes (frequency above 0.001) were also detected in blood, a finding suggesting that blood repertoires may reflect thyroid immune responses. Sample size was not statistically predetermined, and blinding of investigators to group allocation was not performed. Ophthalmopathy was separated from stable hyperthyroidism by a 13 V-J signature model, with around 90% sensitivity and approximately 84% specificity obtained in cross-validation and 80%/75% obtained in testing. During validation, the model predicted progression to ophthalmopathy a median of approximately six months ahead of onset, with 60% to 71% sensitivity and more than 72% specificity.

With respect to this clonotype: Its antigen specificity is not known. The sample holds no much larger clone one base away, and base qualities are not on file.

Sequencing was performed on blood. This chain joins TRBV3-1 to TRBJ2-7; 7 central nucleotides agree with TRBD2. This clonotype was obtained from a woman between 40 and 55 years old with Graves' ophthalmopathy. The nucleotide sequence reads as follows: TGTGCCAGCAGCTGGGGACTGCCACCTCCGGGGGGTGAGCAGTACTTC. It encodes CASSWGLPPPGGEQYF.